The 23 T cell receptor beta chains reported below all come from one sample, sequenced in a study of shared clonotypes between healthy human individuals (TCRdb year 2020). For the CD8 naive samples, CD45RO-negative cells were positively selected for CCR7, yielding a CD45RA+CCR7+ population from which TemRA cells were excluded. Libraries were prepared through the immunoSEQ multiplex PCR assay. The source is immuneACCESS, and TCRdb retained only in-frame sequences with V and J called. Part of the clones is not carried over; for the studies checked, unresolved V genes explain less than half of this, and the remainder is unexplained. The sample profile shows roughly 2.1 million clones; 85% to 95% of them were found once. The ten largest clones capture 1.5% to 2% of the sample. Sequenced sample: naive CD8+ T cells from PBMCs. The sample's cell subset or site label is to be understood as: CD45RA+CCR7+. These receptor sequences come from a man younger than 35 in good health. Some clones in this sample may be carry-over from other donors' samples.

This chain joins TRBV4-3 and TRBJ1-3, with D tentatively TRBD1 (6 bases). The CDR3 sequence is 16 residues long. V lost 0 bases and J lost 6, with 15 bases in between. Germline CDR1 LGHNA, CDR2 YSLEER. The DNA of the CDR3 is TGCGCCAGCAGCCAAGATCTCGGCAGGGGCGAAAACACCATATATTTT. It encodes CASSQDLGRGENTIYF.

The J gene is TRBJ2-1, the V gene TRBV27, with 10 bases identical to TRBD2. Trimming took 3 bases from V and 8 from J; bases not matched to a gene: 7. The CDR3 totals 15 residues. CDR1 and CDR2 (germline): MNHEY, SMNVEV (reference sequence). CDR3 loop: CASSFLAGVLDEQFF. In DNA, the CDR3 is TGTGCCAGCAGTTTTCTAGCGGGAGTCTTGGATGAGCAGTTCTTC.

V and J are TRBV27 and TRBJ2-6; 8 nucleotides match TRBD1. Germline V gene data show CDR1 as MNHEY and CDR2 as SMNVEV (reference sequence). J lost 15 bases, V lost 10 bases, and 8 bases had no gene match. There are 11 residues in the CDR3. The CDR3 sequence is CATAQGGALTF. In DNA, the CDR3 is TGTGCCACCGCACAGGGGGGCGCCCTGACTTTC.

This chain uses TRBV28 with TRBJ2-7; the D is unclear. CDR1 and CDR2 (germline): MDHEN, SYDVKM. Trimming cost V 2 bases and J 1 base, with 12 bases left between them. The CDR3 extends over 15 amino acids. Here the CDR3 DNA reads TGTGCCAGCAGTTTAGGCGGCTACACTTCCTACGAGCAGTACTTC. Protein: CASSLGGYTSYEQYF.

Concerning this clone itself: Other DNA sequences in this specimen translate into the identical CDR3. The chain couples TRBV9 to TRBJ1-2; no clear D. V was cut by 0 bases and J by 2 bases, with 8 bases left in between. CDR1 and CDR2 (germline): SGDLS, YYNGEE. This CDR3 contains 14 residues. The CDR3 region is CASSVGGPNYGYTF. The CDR3 DNA sequence: TGTGCCAGCAGCGTAGGTGGTCCCAACTATGGCTACACCTTC.

The chain links TRBV7-3 to TRBJ1-1; TRBD1 matches 8 bases. The CDR3 is 13 amino acids. Germline-derived CDR1 and CDR2 are SGHTA and FQGTGA. J lost 3 bases, V lost 5 bases, and 2 bases had no gene match. This CDR3 is CASSPTGDTEAFF. The CDR3 DNA follows: TGTGCCAGCAGCCCGACAGGGGACACTGAAGCTTTCTTT.

The chain couples TRBV5-1 to TRBJ2-7; 7 nucleotides line up with TRBD1. The CDR3 consists of 15 residues. Germline-derived CDR1 and CDR2 are SGHRS and YFSETQ. Trimming at V came to 3 bases and at J to 7 bases, leaving 13 bases not matched to a gene. Written as DNA, the CDR3 is TGCGCCAGCAGCTCCCTTGGAACAGGGGATGCGGAGCAGTACTTC. Its protein is CASSSLGTGDAEQYF.

V usage is TRBV28 and J usage is TRBJ2-2; D unclear. Trimming cost V 4 bases and J 2 bases, with 8 bases left between them. The CDR3 covers 14 residues. Germline V lookup: CDR1 MDHEN, CDR2 SYDVKM. The CDR3 coding sequence is TGTGCCAGCAGTTACCCCGGAAACACCGGGGAGCTGTTTTTT. Protein: CASSYPGNTGELFF.

The rearrangement links TRBV6-1 to TRBJ2-1; 10 positions agree with TRBD2. The J segment lost 5 bases and the V segment lost 4 bases, leaving 14 bases of the junction unmatched. Per the germline V gene, CDR1 is MNHNS and CDR2 is SASEGT. The CDR3 extends over 18 amino acids. The CDR3 protein is CASSGRASGSFMHNEQFF. CDR3 bases: TGTGCCAGCAGTGGGAGGGCTAGCGGGAGCTTCATGCACAATGAGCAGTTCTTC.

This chain joins TRBV7-9 and TRBJ1-2, with D perhaps TRBD1 (5 bases). The CDR3 is made up of 15 amino acids. Trimming cost V 4 bases and J 4 bases, with 16 bases left between them. The V gene's germline CDR1 is SEHNR and CDR2 FQNEAQ (reference sequence). This chain's CDR3 is CASSSRSRDFYGYTF. The CDR3 nucleotides are TGTGCCAGCAGCTCTAGATCCCGGGACTTCTATGGCTACACCTTC.

This chain connects TRBV27 to TRBJ2-3, with D uncertain. Germline V lookup: CDR1 MNHEY, CDR2 SMNVEV (reference sequence). The V gene lost 0 bases and the J gene lost 4 bases, with 14 bases spanning the gap. The CDR3 totals 16 residues. CDR3 sequence (DNA): TGTGCCAGCAGTTTATCCCCGGGCCTCCCCCCAGATACGCAGTATTTT. As protein: CASSLSPGLPPDTQYF.

As DNA, the CDR3 is TGCAGCGTTGATCTACCGGGACTACCCTACGAGCAGTACTTC. Translating it yields CSVDLPGLPYEQYF. The V gene is TRBV29-1, the J gene TRBJ2-7, with 7 positions matching TRBD2. Unmatched junction bases numbered 7, after V lost 3 bases and J lost 2 bases. Germline loops: CDR1 SQVTM, CDR2 ANQGSEA. This CDR3 spans 14 amino acids.

V gene TRBV7-6 combines with J gene TRBJ2-7; tentatively, D is TRBD1 or TRBD2 (5 bases each). CDR3 size: 14 residues. The germline V and J ends were trimmed by 5 bases and 3 bases, with 14 bases remaining between them. Germline V gene data show CDR1 as SGHVS and CDR2 as FNYEAQ. CDR3 nucleotide sequence: TGTGCCAGCAGCCTAACTAGTAGGGGCTACGAGCAGTACTTC. Translated: CASSLTSRGYEQYF. The full variable domain, completed using reference TRBV7-6 and TRBJ2-7, is GAGVSQSPRYKVTKRGQDVALRCDPISGHVSLYWYRQALGQGPEFLTYFNYEAQQDKSGLPNDRFSAERPEGSISTLTIQRTEQRDSAMYRCASSLTSRGYEQYFGPGTRLTVT.

The chain uses TRBV5-1 and TRBJ2-7; tentatively, D is TRBD2 (6 bases). There are 17 residues in the CDR3. Germline lookup yields CDR1 SGHRS and CDR2 YFSETQ. V lost 0 bases and J 0 bases, leaving 16 bases between the germline ends. CDR3 protein: CASSLGGVVGPSYEQYF. In nucleotides, the CDR3 is TGCGCCAGCAGCTTGGGCGGGGTGGTGGGACCCTCCTACGAGCAGTACTTC.

The genes are TRBV28 and TRBJ1-5, with TRBD1 as a possible D gene (6 bases). Trimming cost V 1 base and J 6 bases, with 10 bases left between them. From germline, CDR1 is MDHEN and CDR2 SYDVKM. The CDR3 is 14 residues long. The CDR3 DNA sequence: TGTGCCAGCAGTTTATTTCTAGGGGGTCAGCCCCAGCATTTT. The encoded protein is CASSLFLGGQPQHF.

This sequence joins TRBV7-2 and TRBJ2-7; a weak D match, TRBD2 (6 bases). Germline CDR1 SGHTA, CDR2 FQGNSA. The V end lost 6 bases, the J end lost 3 bases, and 12 bases lay between the germline ends. CDR3 length: 13 residues. CDR3 protein: CASSFRRGYEQYF. The CDR3 region has the DNA TGTGCCAGCAGTTTCCGGCGGGGCTACGAGCAGTACTTC.

As regards this clone: Within the sample, other DNA sequences also encode this same CDR3. The chain's CDR3 is CAISEDRVYEQYF. The CDR3 DNA is TGTGCCATCAGCGAGGACAGGGTATACGAGCAGTACTTC. The chain has TRBV10-3 and TRBJ2-7, with 8 bases aligning to TRBD1. The CDR3 extends over 13 amino acids. Trimming at V came to 6 bases and at J to 4 bases, leaving 5 bases not matched to a gene. CDR1 is ENHRY, CDR2 SYGVKD, per germline.

The chain uses TRBV27 and TRBJ2-7; 9 bases line up with TRBD1. The CDR3 has 15 residues. The V gene's germline CDR1 is MNHEY and CDR2 SMNVEV (reference sequence). The ends lost 6 bases at V and 5 bases at J; junction bases unmatched: 11. This CDR3 reads CASRLVGTGSNEQYF. The CDR3 coding sequence is TGTGCCAGCAGGTTAGTCGGGACAGGGAGCAACGAGCAGTACTTC.

This clone was detected only a few times. The rearrangement links TRBV18 to TRBJ1-1; D gene unclear. The CDR3 sequence is 16 residues long. Looked up from germline, CDR1 is KGHSH and CDR2 is LQKENI. The ends were cut back, 4 bases at V and 3 bases at J, with 18 bases in the middle. The CDR3 coding sequence is TGTGCCAGCTCACGGCCGGATGGATCTAGGGACACTGAAGCTTTCTTT. As protein: CASSRPDGSRDTEAFF.

The V call is TRBV9, the J call TRBJ2-3, with 7 bases fitting TRBD2. Germline trimming cut 3 bases from V and 0 bases from J; bases unmatched to any gene: 4. The germline gives CDR1 SGDLS, CDR2 YYNGEE. The CDR3 has 15 residues. For the CDR3, the DNA is TGTGCCAGCAGCGCTGGGAGGGTAAGCACAGATACGCAGTATTTT. As protein: CASSAGRVSTDTQYF.

The rearrangement uses TRBV11-2 and TRBJ2-7, with D perhaps matching TRBD1 or TRBD2 (5 bases each). The germline V and J ends were trimmed by 8 bases and 6 bases, with 11 bases remaining between them. Germline lookup yields CDR1 SGHAT and CDR2 FQNNGV. The CDR3 is 11 residues long. Here the CDR3 reads CASWGSGEQYF. The CDR3 DNA follows: TGTGCCAGCTGGGGGAGCGGCGAGCAGTACTTC.

The rearrangement links TRBV7-2 to TRBJ2-2, with a tentative D call TRBD2 (6 bases). V shed 0 bases and J shed 7 bases, with 18 bases lying between them. Per the germline V gene, CDR1 is SGHTA and CDR2 is FQGNSA. The CDR3 covers 17 residues. The CDR3 coding sequence is TGTGCCAGCAGCTTAGCGGGGGGAGTGGCCGCCGGCGGGGAGCTGTTTTTT. Translating it yields CASSLAGGVAAGGELFF.

The rearrangement links TRBV11-2 to TRBJ2-7, with D tentatively TRBD2 (6 bases). The CDR3 is made up of 14 amino acids. CDR1 is SGHAT, CDR2 FQNNGV, per germline. The V end was cut by 3 bases, the J end by 4 bases, with 13 bases between. As DNA, the CDR3 is TGTGCCAGCAGCTTTGCCGGGAGTAAGTACGAGCAGTACTTC. This codes for CASSFAGSKYEQYF.